This note documents a single T cell receptor (beta chain) sequence. Generated by immunoSEQ multiplex PCR, the TCRdb table keeps only in-frame clones and is missing some. This sample carries 85,000 to 100,000 clones, more than 70% of them seen once, and the ten largest clones take about 5%. The source of the sample is a study of glioma-infiltrating T cells after dendritic cell vaccination. Germline-derived CDR1 and CDR2 are SGDLS and YYNGEE. The CDR3 loop spans 17 amino acids. The V and J ends lost 0 bases and 2 bases respectively, with 15 bases between them. Indicated time point: after dendritic cell vaccination, including at tumor progression/relapse. Patients had residual fresh-frozen tumor tissue and more than two years of survival data.

This specimen was blood, taken after dendritic cell vaccination. The TCR was taken from a human donor with glioblastoma. The chain combines TRBV9 with TRBJ2-1; possibly TRBD2 for D (6 bases). The CDR3 DNA sequence: TGTGCCAGCAGCGTAGATGGGGGGTTCGCCCCCTACAATGAGCAGTTCTTC. It yields the protein CASSVDGGFAPYNEQFF.